This entry features one TCR beta chain sequence. Its antigen is not known. The sample belongs to a study of OX40 agonist ivuxolimab in advanced cancers. Overall study context: There were three patients with partial responses, one having hepatocellular carcinoma and two cutaneous melanoma.

CDR3 size: 16 residues. Germline loops: CDR1 LGHNT, CDR2 FRNRAP. V lost 1 base, J lost 3 bases, and 13 bases lay in between. General study results and limits: Among the nonresponders, some also had low normalized T-cell clonal expansion.

The repertoire was sequenced with immunoSEQ multiplex PCR; TCRdb's copy has only in-frame clones and lacks some. The profile shows roughly 60,000 clones, 85% to 90% of them singletons. This clonotype was obtained from an adult with an advanced solid tumor such as melanoma, head and neck, liver or kidney cancer. This specimen consisted of CD4+ or CD8+ T cells sorted from blood, obtained in a trial of the OX40 agonist ivuxolimab. This chain uses TRBV12-5 with TRBJ1-3, with a possible D match to TRBD1 (5 bases). CDR3: CASGLGDRGYGNTIYF. DNA for the CDR3: TGTGCTAGTGGTTTGGGAGACAGAGGGTATGGAAACACCATATATTTT.